Listed below are T cell receptor beta chains from one sample, sequenced in a study of T cells in Graves' hyperthyroidism and ophthalmopathy. Each CDR3 protein gets one entry after TCRdb re-called the multiplex PCR reads with MiXCR. The sample lists around 300,000 distinct CDR3 sequences; 11% to 15% were seen once. Source material: blood. The receptors originated from a woman aged 25 to 39 with Graves' hyperthyroidism. The CDR3 runs from the conserved cysteine through the conserved F or W.

v_call: TRBV28; j_call: TRBJ2-7; cdr3_aa: CASNFRGQSYEQYF
v_call: TRBV12-3/TRBV12-4; j_call: TRBJ2-5; cdr3_aa: CASTLDSQETQYF
v_call: TRBV4-1; j_call: TRBJ2-2; cdr3_aa: CASSQGPRGGSVGELFF
v_call: TRBV20-1; j_call: TRBJ2-5; cdr3_aa: CSANPLGLAGQETQYF
v_call: TRBV6-1; j_call: TRBJ2-3; cdr3_aa: CASSYRRDHVTDTQYF
v_call: TRBV11-2; j_call: TRBJ1-6; cdr3_aa: CASSLDFGSNSPLHF
v_call: TRBV11-2; j_call: TRBJ2-3; cdr3_aa: CASSLTRINTQYF
v_call: TRBV28; j_call: TRBJ1-2; cdr3_aa: CASSPNRVGYTF
v_call: TRBV3-1; j_call: TRBJ2-2; cdr3_aa: CASSQDRATGELFF
v_call: TRBV29-1; j_call: TRBJ2-2; cdr3_aa: CSVGSLAGVGGELFF
v_call: TRBV6-2/TRBV6-3; j_call: TRBJ2-1; cdr3_aa: CASSFLSSYNEQFF
v_call: TRBV7-3; j_call: TRBJ2-5; cdr3_aa: CASSPRSYTGALAEETQYF
v_call: TRBV18; j_call: TRBJ2-4; cdr3_aa: CASSLGFSQPDLAKNIQYF
v_call: TRBV7-2; j_call: TRBJ1-6; cdr3_aa: CASSFPATGQGADSPLHF
v_call: TRBV28; j_call: TRBJ2-3; cdr3_aa: CASRLALGAKADTQYF
v_call: TRBV7-2; j_call: TRBJ2-1; cdr3_aa: CASSLVGQGVTEQFF
v_call: TRBV20-1; j_call: TRBJ1-2; cdr3_aa: CSASPIYTF
v_call: TRBV29-1; j_call: TRBJ2-7; cdr3_aa: CSVEVPGTPPYEQYF
v_call: TRBV18; j_call: TRBJ1-1; cdr3_aa: CASSPPGQVREAFF
v_call: TRBV28; j_call: TRBJ2-2; cdr3_aa: CASRRGRGRRNTGELFF
v_call: TRBV10-2; j_call: TRBJ2-1; cdr3_aa: CASSEGQTGHNEQFF
v_call: TRBV7-2; j_call: TRBJ2-3; cdr3_aa: CASALASTDTQYF
v_call: TRBV20-1; j_call: TRBJ2-2; cdr3_aa: CSARNSGRNVRGELFF
v_call: TRBV20-1; j_call: TRBJ1-4; cdr3_aa: CSATLANEKLFF
v_call: TRBV11-1; j_call: TRBJ2-2; cdr3_aa: CASSTKPGLACNTGELFF
v_call: TRBV28; j_call: TRBJ1-2; cdr3_aa: CASSPPLRDYGYTF
v_call: TRBV2; j_call: TRBJ2-7; cdr3_aa: CAGKLTGGMYEQYF
v_call: TRBV7-9; j_call: TRBJ2-5; cdr3_aa: CASSLREAGETQYF
v_call: TRBV28; j_call: TRBJ1-2; cdr3_aa: CASLLESGYTF
v_call: TRBV12-3/TRBV12-4; j_call: TRBJ1-2; cdr3_aa: CASRTRTIKGDRGYTF
v_call: TRBV28; j_call: TRBJ1-1; cdr3_aa: CASSLAHEAFF
v_call: TRBV5-1; j_call: TRBJ2-1; cdr3_aa: CASSTQTGGDEQFF
v_call: TRBV3-1; j_call: TRBJ2-1; cdr3_aa: CASSQEKREGFYNEQFF
v_call: TRBV28; j_call: TRBJ1-6; cdr3_aa: CASSRWRTAGGSPLHF
v_call: TRBV6-1; j_call: TRBJ2-1; cdr3_aa: CASSGGLADYNEQFF
v_call: TRBV3-1; j_call: TRBJ1-4; cdr3_aa: CASSGSWSTNEKLFF
v_call: TRBV7-2; j_call: TRBJ1-5; cdr3_aa: CASSFRVDQPQHF
v_call: TRBV24-1; j_call: TRBJ1-5; cdr3_aa: CATSVYGNQPQHF
v_call: TRBV20-1; j_call: TRBJ2-7; cdr3_aa: CSANFDWKTYEQYF
v_call: TRBV9; j_call: TRBJ2-5; cdr3_aa: CASSVATGGHETQYF
v_call: TRBV12-3/TRBV12-4; j_call: TRBJ1-4; cdr3_aa: CASTQGNANEKLFF
v_call: TRBV4-3; j_call: TRBJ1-1; cdr3_aa: CASSRRGGNTEAFF
v_call: TRBV4-1; j_call: TRBJ2-2; cdr3_aa: CASSQASGYTGELFF
v_call: TRBV2; j_call: TRBJ2-7; cdr3_aa: CASSFQTSGSYEQYF
v_call: TRBV6-2/TRBV6-3; j_call: TRBJ2-1; cdr3_aa: CASSYSNRVAYNEQFF
v_call: TRBV2; j_call: TRBJ2-1; cdr3_aa: CASSVGLAVNEQFF
v_call: TRBV5-4; j_call: TRBJ2-7; cdr3_aa: CASSLAGAVHEQYF
v_call: TRBV12-3/TRBV12-4; j_call: TRBJ1-2; cdr3_aa: CASSFPGQGSLGYTF
v_call: TRBV29-1; j_call: TRBJ1-1; cdr3_aa: CSVVVRSMNTEAFF
v_call: TRBV6-6; j_call: TRBJ1-3; cdr3_aa: CASSYRGAAGNTIYF
v_call: TRBV19; j_call: TRBJ1-1; cdr3_aa: CASSMQPMNTEAFF
v_call: TRBV5-5; j_call: TRBJ2-2; cdr3_aa: CASSFPGGATGELFF
v_call: TRBV30; j_call: TRBJ2-3; cdr3_aa: CAWSRYTDTQYF
v_call: TRBV18; j_call: TRBJ2-1; cdr3_aa: CASSPLSRYNEQFF
v_call: TRBV7-2; j_call: TRBJ2-5; cdr3_aa: CASSLNRAGDQETQYF
v_call: TRBV5-1; j_call: TRBJ2-1; cdr3_aa: CASSLPPVLNEQSF
v_call: TRBV12-3/TRBV12-4; j_call: TRBJ2-3; cdr3_aa: CASSTTGGTDTQYF
v_call: TRBV14; j_call: TRBJ1-1; cdr3_aa: CASSQVADTEAFF
v_call: TRBV12-3/TRBV12-4; j_call: TRBJ2-3; cdr3_aa: CASSSGLGTDTQYF
v_call: TRBV19; j_call: TRBJ2-2; cdr3_aa: CASSIRRQNTGELFF